What follows are 18 T cell receptor beta chains derived from one specimen sequenced in a study of blood T cell repertoires in COVID-19. Clones were sequenced by immunoSEQ multiplex PCR, and TCRdb holds only the in-frame ones, with some missing. The repertoire holds some 270,000 clones, with about 82% as singletons. The sequencing input was peripheral blood. These receptors were obtained from a woman older than 75 with COVID-19, enrolled during active disease.

This chain uses TRBV6-5 with TRBJ1-4; TRBD1 matches at 7 bases. The germline V gene encodes CDR1 MNHEY and CDR2 SVGAGI. Trimming at V came to 6 bases and at J to 1 base, leaving 2 bases not matched to a gene. The CDR3 is 14 residues long. CDR3 DNA: TGTGCCAGCAGCTGGGACAGAACTAATGAAAAACTGTTTTTT. Amino acid sequence: CASSWDRTNEKLFF.

The chain couples TRBV5-6 to TRBJ1-6; the D gene is possibly TRBD1 (5 bases). This CDR3 comprises 15 residues. CDR1 is SGHDT, CDR2 YYEEEE, per germline. Deletions cut 2 bases from V and 15 bases from J, with 21 bases between. CDR3: CASSFGKGLVGILHF. The CDR3 bases are TGTGCCAGCAGCTTTGGAAAGGGGTTGGTAGGGATCCTCCACTTT.

The V gene is TRBV6-5, the J gene TRBJ1-2, with 7 bases matching TRBD1. V trimming: 6 bases; J trimming: 8 bases; junction bases outside the gene matches: 6. The CDR3 is 12 amino acids. Per the germline V gene, CDR1 is MNHEY and CDR2 is SVGAGI. This chain's CDR3 is CASRRDSSGYTF. CDR3 bases: TGTGCCAGCAGGAGGGACAGCTCGGGCTACACCTTC.

The chain is built from TRBV9 and TRBJ1-3, with D uncertain. The CDR3 sequence is 15 residues long. CDR1 is SGDLS and CDR2 is YYNGEE in the germline V gene. V was shortened by 3 bases and J by 4 bases, with 14 bases between the two germline ends. DNA of the CDR3: TGTGCCAGCAGCGAAGAAGGACTAGTCGGAAACACCATATATTTT. As protein: CASSEEGLVGNTIYF.

J is TRBJ2-1 and V is TRBV3-1 (or the pseudogene TRBV3-2); tentative D call: TRBD1 (7 bases). The CDR3 runs 13 residues. V lost 10 bases and J 4 bases, leaving 14 bases between the germline ends. Germline-derived CDR1 and CDR2 are LGHDT and YNNKEL (reference sequence). CDR3: CATGQEGYNEQFF. CDR3 DNA: TGTGCCACCGGACAGGAGGGATACAATGAGCAGTTCTTC.

The gene calls are TRBV10-1 and TRBJ2-7; tentatively, D is TRBD2 (7 bases). Deletions cut 10 bases from V and 2 bases from J, with 27 bases between. Germline CDR1 is WNHNN and CDR2 is SYGVQD (reference sequence). This CDR3 comprises 17 residues. The chain's CDR3 is CANPGLRSGGTPYEQYF. As DNA, the CDR3 is TGCGCCAACCCCGGCCTCCGATCGGGGGGCACCCCCTACGAGCAGTACTTC.

As to this clone: This CDR3 is also generated by other DNA sequences in the sample. J is TRBJ1-1 and V is TRBV11-2; D uncertain. Germline CDR1 reads SGHAT; CDR2 reads FQNNGV. The V end was cut by 1 base, the J end by 1 base, with 4 bases between. The CDR3 is made up of 13 amino acids. In DNA form, the CDR3 reads TGTGCCAGCAGCTTAGTTCGGAACACTGAAGCTTTCTTT. Protein sequence: CASSLVRNTEAFF. The variable domain in full, with the rest retrieved from reference TRBV11-2 and TRBJ1-1, is EAGVAQSPRYKIIEKRQSVAFWCNPISGHATLYWYQQILGQGPKLLIQFQNNGVVDDSQLPKDRFSAERLKGVDSTLKIQPAKLEDSAVYLCASSLVRNTEAFFGQGTRLTVV.

This chain joins TRBV5-1 and TRBJ1-2; 8 nucleotides agree with TRBD1. The CDR3 spans 14 residues. The V and J ends lost 5 bases and 4 bases, in that order; junction bases with no gene match: 7. Germline V gene lookup returns CDR1 SGHRS and CDR2 YFSETQ. CDR3 region: CASSNGQGSYGYTF. Written as DNA, the CDR3 is TGCGCCAGCAGTAATGGACAGGGATCCTATGGCTACACCTTC.

This chain uses TRBV3-1 (or the pseudogene TRBV3-2) with TRBJ1-5; D is unresolved. CDR1 is LGHDT, CDR2 YNNKEL, per germline (reference sequence). Trimming pared 4 bases from V and 4 bases from J, leaving 11 bases between. The CDR3 is 14 amino acids. The CDR3 bases are TGTGCCAGCAGCCCACAGCCGGTAAATCAGCCCCAGCATTTT. This codes for CASSPQPVNQPQHF.

This clone was observed a handful of times. CDR3 sequence reads: CASSSIASTVNEQFF. In DNA, the CDR3 is TGTGCCAGCAGTTCAATTGCTAGCACGGTCAATGAGCAGTTCTTC. The gene calls are TRBV7-2 and TRBJ2-1, with D possibly matching TRBD2 (5 bases). The V gene's germline CDR1 is SGHTA and CDR2 FQGNSA. CDR3 length: 15 amino acids. Trimming shortened V by 6 bases and J by 6 bases, and 18 bases separated the two germline ends.

This clone showed up just a few times. The V and J genes are TRBV9 and TRBJ1-2; 7 nucleotides agree with TRBD1. Unmatched junction bases numbered 6, after V lost 4 bases and J lost 0 bases. Germline loops: CDR1 SGDLS, CDR2 YYNGEE. The CDR3 runs to 15 residues. Here the CDR3 DNA reads TGTGCCAGCAGCCGTGACAGGGTGGCTAACTATGGCTACACCTTC. Translated, it gives CASSRDRVANYGYTF.

The J gene is TRBJ2-7, the V gene TRBV7-8; D perhaps matches TRBD1 (6 bases). The V and J ends lost 7 bases and 0 bases respectively, with 13 bases between them. The CDR3 is 14 residues long. CDR1 and CDR2 from the germline V gene are SGHVS and FQNEAQ. The CDR3 bases are TGTGCCAGCACCACAGGGTACGGCTCCTACGAGCAGTACTTC. Protein product: CASTTGYGSYEQYF.

This clone has just one count. The genes are TRBV6-1 and TRBJ2-5; 7 bases agree with TRBD2. V lost 3 bases and J lost 5; bases outside the gene matches: 9. This CDR3 region has 15 residues. The germline V gene encodes CDR1 MNHNS and CDR2 SASEGT. CDR3 region: CASSDGSLGGETQYF. The CDR3 DNA reads TGTGCCAGCAGTGACGGGTCCCTGGGGGGGGAGACCCAGTACTTC.

V gene TRBV10-2 combines with J gene TRBJ1-1; TRBD1 aligns across 8 bases. The CDR3 totals 14 residues. Germline V gene lookup returns CDR1 WSHSY and CDR2 SAAADI. V dropped 8 bases and J dropped 4; count of bases not matched to a gene: 9. The CDR3 loop is CASLRDRSTTEAFF. The CDR3 bases are TGCGCCAGCCTTCGGGACAGGTCAACCACTGAAGCTTTCTTT.

The chain couples TRBV2 to TRBJ1-4; 7 bases align to TRBD1. Germline lookup yields CDR1 SNHLY and CDR2 FYNNEI. The CDR3 extends over 14 amino acids. Germline trimming cut 5 bases from V and 8 bases from J; bases unmatched to any gene: 8. The chain's CDR3 is CASSQTGLWEKLFF. The CDR3 DNA is TGTGCCAGCAGTCAGACAGGGCTCTGGGAAAAACTGTTTTTT.

The V and J genes are TRBV21-1 and TRBJ1-3; the table's D call of TRBD1 was not tested on the DNA. TRBV21-1 is termed a pseudogene. The length of the CDR3 is 19 residues. The DNA of the CDR3 is TGTGCCAGCAGCAAAGCGGGACAGGGCCGCCGCGCGCCGGGAAACACCATATATTTT. The encoded protein is CASSKAGQGRRAPGNTIYF.

The rearrangement links TRBV5-1 to TRBJ1-2; D unresolved. Per the germline V gene, CDR1 is SGHRS and CDR2 is YFSETQ. This CDR3 is built from 13 residues. V gave up 0 bases and J gave up 8 bases, with 11 bases separating them. This chain's CDR3 is CASSLAGLQGYTF. The CDR3 DNA reads TGCGCCAGCAGCTTGGCGGGGTTACAAGGCTACACCTTC.

This sequence joins TRBV19 and TRBJ1-5; TRBD1 matches 7 bases. The CDR3 covers 17 residues. V trimming: 3 bases; J trimming: 7 bases; junction bases outside the gene matches: 15. The germline CDR1 and CDR2 sequences are LNHDA and SQIVND (reference sequence). CDR3 DNA sequence: TGTGCCAGTAGTATCGGGCCCGGGACAGTAAACAAACAGCCCCAGCATTTT. It specifies CASSIGPGTVNKQPQHF.